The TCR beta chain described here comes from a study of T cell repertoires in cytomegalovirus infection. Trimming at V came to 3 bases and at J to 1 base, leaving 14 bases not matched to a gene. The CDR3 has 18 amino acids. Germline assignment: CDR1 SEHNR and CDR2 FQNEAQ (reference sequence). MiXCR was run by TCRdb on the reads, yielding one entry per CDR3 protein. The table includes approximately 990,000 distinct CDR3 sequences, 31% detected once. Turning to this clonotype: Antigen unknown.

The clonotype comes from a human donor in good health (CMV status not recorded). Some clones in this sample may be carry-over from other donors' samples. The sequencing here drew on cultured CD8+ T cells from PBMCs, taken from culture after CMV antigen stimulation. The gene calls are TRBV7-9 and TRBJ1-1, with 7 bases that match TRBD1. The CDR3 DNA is TGTGCCAGCAGCTTCCATCCGGCCCCGACAGGGAGGAACACTGAAGCTTTCTTT. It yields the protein CASSFHPAPTGRNTEAFF.